The source of this T cell receptor beta chain is a study of OX40 agonist ivuxolimab in advanced cancers. Study-wide results and caveats: Low clonal expansion, among the lowest seen, marked partial responders at 0.1-3.0 mg/kg. Determination of antigen specificity was not performed for the expanded peripheral T cells.

The protocol was immunoSEQ multiplex PCR, while the TCRdb copy is restricted to in-frame clones and leaves out a portion. The sample yields over 95,000 clones, approximately 83% seen once. With respect to this clone: Its antigen is as yet unknown.

This CDR3 spans 13 amino acids. Germline CDR1 SGHTA, CDR2 FQGTGA. V dropped 4 bases and J dropped 6 bases, with 12 bases sitting between them. The clonotype originates from an adult with an advanced solid tumor such as melanoma, head and neck, liver or kidney cancer. The sequencing used CD4+ or CD8+ T cells sorted from blood, collected in a trial of the OX40 agonist ivuxolimab. J is TRBJ1-2 and V is TRBV7-3; possible D gene TRBD1, 6 bases. The CDR3 sequence: CASSSTGKDGYTF. The CDR3 coding sequence is TGTGCCAGCAGCTCTACAGGGAAGGATGGCTACACCTTC.